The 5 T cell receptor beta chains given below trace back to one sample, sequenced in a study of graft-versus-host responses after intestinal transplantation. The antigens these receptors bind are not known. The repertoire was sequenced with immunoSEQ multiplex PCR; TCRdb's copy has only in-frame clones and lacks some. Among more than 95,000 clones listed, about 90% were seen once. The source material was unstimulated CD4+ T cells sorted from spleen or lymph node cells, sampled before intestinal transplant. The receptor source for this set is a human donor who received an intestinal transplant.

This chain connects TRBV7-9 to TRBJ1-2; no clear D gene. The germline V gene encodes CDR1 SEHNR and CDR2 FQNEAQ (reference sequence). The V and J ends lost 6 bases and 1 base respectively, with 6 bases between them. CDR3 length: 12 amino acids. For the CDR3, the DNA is TGTGCCAGCAGTCCCAGTAACTATGGCTACACCTTC. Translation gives CASSPSNYGYTF.

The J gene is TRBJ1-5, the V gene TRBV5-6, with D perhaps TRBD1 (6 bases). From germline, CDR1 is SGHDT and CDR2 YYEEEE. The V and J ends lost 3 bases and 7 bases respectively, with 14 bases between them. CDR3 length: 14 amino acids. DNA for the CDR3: TGTGCCAGCAGCTCACCCTCAGGGGACCAGCCCCAGCATTTT. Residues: CASSSPSGDQPQHF.

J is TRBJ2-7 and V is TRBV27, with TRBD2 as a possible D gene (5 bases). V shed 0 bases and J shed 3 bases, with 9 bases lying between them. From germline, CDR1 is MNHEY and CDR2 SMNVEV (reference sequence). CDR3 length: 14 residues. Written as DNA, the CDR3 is TGTGCCAGCAGTTTATCACTAGGTTACTACGAGCAGTACTTC. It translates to CASSLSLGYYEQYF.

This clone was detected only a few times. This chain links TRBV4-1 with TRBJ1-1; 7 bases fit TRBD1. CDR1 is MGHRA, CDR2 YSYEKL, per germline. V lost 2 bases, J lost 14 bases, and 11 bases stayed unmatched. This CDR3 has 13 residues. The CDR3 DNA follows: TGCGCCAGCAGCCAATTATCCGGGACAGTAGAATTCTTT. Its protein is CASSQLSGTVEFF.

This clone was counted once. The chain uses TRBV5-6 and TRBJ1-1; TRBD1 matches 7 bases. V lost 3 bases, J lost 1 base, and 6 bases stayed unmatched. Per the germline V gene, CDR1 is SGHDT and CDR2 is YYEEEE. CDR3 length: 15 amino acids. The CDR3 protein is CASSSSDRANTEAFF. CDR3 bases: TGTGCCAGCAGCTCCTCCGACAGGGCGAACACTGAAGCTTTCTTT. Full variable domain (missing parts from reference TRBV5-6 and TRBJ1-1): DAGVTQSPTHLIKTRGQQVTLRCSPKSGHDTVSWYQQALGQGPQFIFQYYEEEERQRGNFPDRFSGHQFPNYSSELNVNALLLGDSALYLCASSSSDRANTEAFFGQGTRLTVV.